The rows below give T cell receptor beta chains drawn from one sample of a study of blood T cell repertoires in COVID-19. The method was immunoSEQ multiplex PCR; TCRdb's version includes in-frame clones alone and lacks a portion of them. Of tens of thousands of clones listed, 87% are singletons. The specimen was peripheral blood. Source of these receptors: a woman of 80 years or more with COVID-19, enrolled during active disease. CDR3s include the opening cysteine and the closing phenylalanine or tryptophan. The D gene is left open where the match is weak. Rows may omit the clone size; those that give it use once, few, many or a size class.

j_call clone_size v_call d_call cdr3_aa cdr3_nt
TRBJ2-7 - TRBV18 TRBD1 CASSPPSAGGAEQYF TGTGCCAGCTCCCCCCCTTCGGCAGGGGGAGCCGAGCAGTACTTC
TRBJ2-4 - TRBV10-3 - CAISTGSDIQYF TGTGCCATCAGCACAGGGTCTGACATTCAGTACTTC
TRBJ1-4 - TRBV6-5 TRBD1 CASSYSPRQGQKLFF TGTGCCAGCAGTTACTCCCCTCGACAGGGTCAAAAACTGTTTTTT
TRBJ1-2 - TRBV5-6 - CASRNRTIPNYGYTF TGTGCCAGCAGAAACAGGACCATCCCTAACTATGGCTACACCTTC
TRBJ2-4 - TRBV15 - CATSRTTSGYIQYF TGTGCCACCAGCAGAACTACCTCGGGGTACATTCAGTACTTC
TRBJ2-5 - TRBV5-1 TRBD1 CASSKLDRAIQETQYF TGCGCCAGCAGCAAGCTGGACAGGGCGATTCAAGAGACCCAGTACTTC
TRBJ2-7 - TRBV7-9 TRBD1 CASSLLGGQILDEQYF TGTGCCAGCAGCTTACTAGGGGGCCAGATACTCGACGAGCAGTACTTC
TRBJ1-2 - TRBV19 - CARHRRRHGYTF TGTGCCAGACACAGGCGGCGGCATGGCTACACCTTC
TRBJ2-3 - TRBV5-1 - CASSSTGLGDTQYF TGCGCCAGCAGCTCTACAGGGTTAGGAGATACGCAGTATTTT
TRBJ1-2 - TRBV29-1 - CSVAGPNYGYTF TGCAGCGTAGCTGGGCCTAACTATGGCTACACCTTC
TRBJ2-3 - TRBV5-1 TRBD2 CASFLTPRAGGPDTQYF TGCGCCAGCTTCCTAACCCCCCGAGCGGGGGGGCCGGATACGCAGTATTTT
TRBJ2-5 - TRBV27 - CASSLYGSGDETQYF TGTGCCAGCAGTTTATACGGGTCGGGGGACGAGACCCAGTACTTC
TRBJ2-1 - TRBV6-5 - CASNAGGAQFF TGTGCCAGCAACGCCGGGGGTGCGCAGTTCTTC
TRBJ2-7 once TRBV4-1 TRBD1 CASSQFRGQGTGEQYF TGCGCCAGCAGCCAATTCCGTGGACAGGGGACGGGGGAGCAGTACTTC